This TCR beta chain emerged from a study of CD8+ T cells in alopecia areata. Regarding treatment: oral pan-JAK inhibitor, 5-10 mg twice daily. V shed 8 bases and J shed 8 bases, with 6 bases lying between them. Germline CDR1 reads GTSNPN; CDR2 reads SVGIG (reference sequence). This CDR3 has 8 residues. A word on this clone: The antigen is unknown.

It was cDNA, reverse transcribed from extracted RNA, that served as the sequencing template. TCRdb keeps only in-frame clones here, not all; method: immunoSEQ multiplex PCR. The sample includes just over 150,000 clones, about 71% of them seen just once. The study, taken as a whole, reports: Lesional scalp exceeded normal scalp in clonality, especially in alopecia totalis/universalis.

The chain uses TRBV30 and TRBJ1-2; D not certain. The receptor was derived from a human donor with alopecia areata. Specimen: CD4+ T cells sorted from blood, collected at week 4, from a patient treated with tofacitinib. CDR3 sequence: CAAGGYTF. CDR3 coding DNA: TGTGCCGCCGGCGGCTACACCTTC.